A single sample gave rise to the 17 T cell receptor beta chains below, sequenced in a study of graft-versus-host responses after intestinal transplantation. These receptors have no known antigen. Profiling relied on immunoSEQ multiplex PCR, and the TCRdb table lists in-frame clones only, not all of them. The sample includes fewer than 95,000 clones, approximately 94% of them seen just once. The sequencing here drew on unstimulated CD4+ T cells sorted from spleen or lymph node cells, taken before transplant. These receptors were collected from a human donor who was the organ donor for an intestinal transplant.

The V gene is TRBV10-3, the J gene TRBJ2-7; D tentatively reads TRBD1 or TRBD2 (5 bases each). The CDR3 consists of 17 residues. The germline CDR1 and CDR2 sequences are ENHRY and SYGVKD. V was pared by 5 bases and J by 2 bases, with 22 bases between. Here the CDR3 DNA reads TGTGCCATCAGTCACAGCGTGGGGGACGCAGAAGCCTACGAGCAGTACTTC. As protein: CAISHSVGDAEAYEQYF.

J is TRBJ2-7 and V is TRBV18; the D call may be TRBD1 or TRBD2 (5 bases each). The germline CDR1 and CDR2 sequences are KGHSH and LQKENI. The length of the CDR3 is 14 residues. Trimming pared 3 bases from V and 2 bases from J, leaving 11 bases between. In DNA form, the CDR3 reads TGTGCCAGCTCACCCGGGGACGGCACCTACGAGCAGTACTTC. Encoded protein: CASSPGDGTYEQYF.

This clone was observed once. V usage is TRBV5-1 and J usage is TRBJ1-5; TRBD1 might be the D (6 bases). CDR3 size: 15 residues. The germline CDR1 and CDR2 sequences are SGHRS and YFSETQ. Deletions cut 1 base from V and 1 base from J, with 9 bases between. The CDR3 protein is CASSLTGSSNQPQHF. The CDR3 DNA follows: TGCGCCAGCAGCTTGACAGGGTCAAGCAATCAGCCCCAGCATTTT.

The V and J genes are TRBV28 and TRBJ2-1; either TRBD1 or TRBD2 may supply D (5 bases each). V was cut by 4 bases and J by 4 bases, with 17 bases left in between. Germline CDR1 MDHEN, CDR2 SYDVKM. The length of the CDR3 is 16 residues. CDR3 DNA: TGTGCCAGCAGTTCGAACCAGGGACGAAAGTACAATGAGCAGTTCTTC. Its protein is CASSSNQGRKYNEQFF.

This clone was found once. The J gene is TRBJ2-3, the V gene TRBV7-8; 9 positions agree with TRBD2. The ends lost 1 base at V and 2 bases at J; junction bases unmatched: 7. The germline gives CDR1 SGHVS, CDR2 FQNEAQ. The CDR3 extends over 17 amino acids. CDR3 residues: CASSLGLRTSVTDTQYF. CDR3 nucleotides: TGTGCCAGCAGCTTAGGCCTCCGGACTAGCGTCACAGATACGCAGTATTTT.

The chain links TRBV27 to TRBJ1-4, with 11 bases matching TRBD1. Per the germline V gene, CDR1 is MNHEY and CDR2 is SMNVEV (reference sequence). The ends lost 5 bases at V and 10 bases at J; junction bases unmatched: 9. The CDR3 sequence is 15 residues long. The CDR3 is CASSAPGTGGIKLFF. The CDR3 DNA reads as TGTGCCAGCAGTGCGCCCGGGACAGGGGGGATAAAACTGTTTTTT.

The V call is TRBV7-2, the J call TRBJ2-5, with TRBD1 matching over 10 bases. The CDR3 runs 16 residues. Germline V gives CDR1 SGHTA, CDR2 FQGNSA. V lost 3 bases to trimming and J lost 4 bases; unmatched junction nucleotides: 8. The DNA for the CDR3 is TGTGCCAGCAGCTTCTACCGGGACAGGGGTGGAGAGACCCAGTACTTC. Translating gives CASSFYRDRGGETQYF. Full variable domain (remainder filled in from reference TRBV7-2 and TRBJ2-5): GAGVSQSPSNKVTEKGKDVELRCDPISGHTALYWYRQSLGQGLEFLIYFQGNSAPDKSGLPSDRFSAERTGGSVSTLTIQRTQQEDSAVYLCASSFYRDRGGETQYFGPGTRLLVL.

The J gene is TRBJ2-7, the V gene TRBV11-2; D not certain. The CDR3 runs to 15 residues. Between the trimmed V and J ends, which lost 5 bases and 2 bases, there was a span of 16 bases. Per germline, CDR1 SGHAT and CDR2 FQNNGV. Here the CDR3 DNA reads TGTGCCAGCAGCCAACGGGCGGATCCAACCTACGAGCAGTACTTC. Its protein product is CASSQRADPTYEQYF.

The chain is built from TRBV7-3 and TRBJ2-7; 11 bases are shared with TRBD1. The CDR3 is 14 amino acids. The germline V gene encodes CDR1 SGHTA and CDR2 FQGTGA. J gave up 11 bases and V 5 bases, and 11 bases lay outside the gene matches. CDR3 sequence reads: CASSPKGDRGTKYF. DNA of the CDR3: TGTGCCAGCAGCCCTAAGGGGGACAGGGGGACCAAGTACTTC.

The chain joins TRBV5-6 to TRBJ1-5; 8 bases map to TRBD1. The length of the CDR3 is 16 residues. Trimming removed 3 bases from V and 1 base from J; junction bases left unmatched: 6. Per the germline V gene, CDR1 is SGHDT and CDR2 is YYEEEE. The CDR3 region is CASSSSRTGSNQPQHF. Written as DNA, the CDR3 is TGTGCCAGCAGCTCCTCCCGGACAGGGAGCAATCAGCCCCAGCATTTT.

The chain couples TRBV28 to TRBJ1-5, with unresolved D. This CDR3 is built from 16 residues. Germline V CDR1 and CDR2: MDHEN, SYDVKM. V lost 4 bases to trimming and J lost 1 base, with 14 bases between them. This CDR3 is CASSSTRILSNQPQHF. The DNA for the CDR3 is TGTGCCAGCAGTTCTACTAGGATTTTGAGCAATCAGCCCCAGCATTTT.

The chain uses TRBV27 and TRBJ2-1; TRBD2 might be the D (7 bases). Germline-derived CDR1 and CDR2 are MNHEY and SMNVEV (reference sequence). The CDR3 length is 12 residues. Trimming took off 2 bases at V and 9 bases at J, with 8 bases between the two ends. The CDR3 coding sequence is TGTGCCAGCAGTTTAAGGGGGGGTGAGCAGTTCTTC. This encodes CASSLRGGEQFF.

V gene TRBV10-3 combines with J gene TRBJ2-3; D not certain. Trimming stripped 6 bases from V and 1 base from J, with 11 bases between. Germline V gene sequence: CDR1 ENHRY, CDR2 SYGVKD. The length of the CDR3 is 14 residues. The CDR3 DNA reads TGTGCCATCAGGCAAACAGCTGGCACAGATACGCAGTATTTT. Protein product: CAIRQTAGTDTQYF.

The V call is TRBV19, the J call TRBJ1-4; no definite D call. This CDR3 has 11 residues. The germline V gene has CDR1 LNHDA and CDR2 SQIVND (reference sequence). Trimming cost V 5 bases and J 10 bases, with 8 bases left between them. CDR3 amino acids: CASSAGLKLFF. DNA for the CDR3: TGTGCCAGTAGTGCCGGACTAAAACTGTTTTTT.

The V gene is TRBV2, the J gene TRBJ2-1; 7 bases line up with TRBD1. Germline V gives CDR1 SNHLY, CDR2 FYNNEI. This CDR3 is built from 12 residues. Trimming removed 6 bases from V and 11 bases from J; junction bases left unmatched: 7. CDR3 bases: TGTGCCAGCAGCAACGACAGGGCCCAGCAGTTCTTC. Residues: CASSNDRAQQFF.

V gene TRBV28 combines with J gene TRBJ2-5, with TRBD1 identical over 10 bases. The better agreement between TRBJ2-7 and the DNA end casts doubt on the J call. Germline V lookup: CDR1 MDHEN, CDR2 SYDVKM. The CDR3 is 15 residues long. The CDR3, as DNA: TGTGCCAGCACGGGGGCCCGGGACAGGGGAAACGAGCAGTACTTC. It translates to CASTGARDRGNEQYF.

This rearrangement joins TRBV18 to TRBJ2-6; no clear D gene. There are 15 residues in the CDR3. The germline gives CDR1 KGHSH, CDR2 LQKENI. Trimming took 1 base from V and 3 from J, leaving 7 bases between them. The DNA of the CDR3 is TGTGCCAGCTCACCACGCGAATATGGGGCCAACGTCCTGACTTTC. The encoded protein is CASSPREYGANVLTF.